Listed below are T cell receptor beta chains from one sample, sequenced in a study of T cell repertoires in cytomegalovirus infection. TCRdb called the reads again in MiXCR, with one record for every CDR3 protein. The table shows hundreds of thousands of distinct CDR3 sequences, with less than 35% occurring only once. Antigens for these TCRs are unknown. The sequences come from cultured CD8+ T cells from PBMCs, collected from culture after CMV antigen stimulation. The source of these receptors is a human donor in good health (CMV status not recorded). Some clones in this sample may be carry-over from other donors' samples. Both conserved end residues are part of each CDR3. The D gene is left open where the match is weak. Clone size is given for some rows only: seen once, a few or many times, or a class if the clone is expanded.

D: -; V: TRBV12-3/TRBV12-4; size: few; J: TRBJ1-3; DNA: TGTGCCAGCAGTCCCGGACCGCTAAAAGGGAACACCATATATTTT; CDR3: CASSPGPLKGNTIYF
D: -; V: TRBV7-9; size: few; J: TRBJ2-5; DNA: TGTGCCAGCAGCCCGACGGGGGCTTGGGAGACCCAGTACTTC; CDR3: CASSPTGAWETQYF
D: -; V: TRBV5-8; size: few; J: TRBJ2-1; DNA: TGTGCCAGCAGCTTGGCCGGGACCGTACGGTACAATGAGCAGTTCTTC; CDR3: CASSLAGTVRYNEQFF
D: TRBD1; V: TRBV4-1; size: -; J: TRBJ2-2; DNA: TGCGCCAGCAGCCACGGACAGGGTACAACCGGGGAGCTGTTTTTT; CDR3: CASSHGQGTTGELFF
D: -; V: TRBV28; size: many; J: TRBJ1-5; DNA: TGTGCCAGCAGTTTCGGAGCTAGCAATCAGCCCCAGCATTTT; CDR3: CASSFGASNQPQHF
D: -; V: TRBV2; size: -; J: TRBJ1-1; DNA: TGTGCCAGCAGAGAGGGGGAGCTAGCTTTCTTT; CDR3: CASREGELAFF
D: -; V: TRBV27; size: many; J: TRBJ2-5; DNA: TGTGCCAGCAGTTTTGGTGGGGCGTCGCAAGAGACCCAGTACTTC; CDR3: CASSFGGASQETQYF
D: -; V: TRBV7-9; size: many; J: TRBJ1-5; DNA: TGTGCCAGCAGCTTAGAGACAGAAATCAATCAGCCCCAGCATTTT; CDR3: CASSLETEINQPQHF
D: -; V: TRBV12-3/TRBV12-4; size: few; J: TRBJ2-5; DNA: TGTGCCAGCAGTTATTATGGGTGGCAAGAGACCCAGTACTTC; CDR3: CASSYYGWQETQYF
D: -; V: TRBV10-3; size: -; J: TRBJ1-6; DNA: TGTGCCATCAGTGAGTCGTTTGTAGGGCCAGATAATTCACCCCTCCACTTT; CDR3: CAISESFVGPDNSPLHF
D: TRBD2; V: TRBV28; size: few; J: TRBJ2-2; DNA: TGTGCCACCTGCGTAGCGGGGGGGAAGGCCGGGGAGCTGTTTTTT; CDR3: CATCVAGGKAGELFF
D: -; V: TRBV10-3; size: -; J: TRBJ1-5; DNA: TGTGCCATCACCCCCGACGGGGTTCAGCCCCAGCATTTT; CDR3: CAITPDGVQPQHF
D: TRBD2; V: TRBV4-1; size: -; J: TRBJ2-3; DNA: TGCGCCAGCAGCCATCCCACTAGCGGGGGGGCCTTATATACGCAGTATTTT; CDR3: CASSHPTSGGALYTQYF
D: -; V: TRBV19; size: -; J: TRBJ1-5; DNA: TGTGCCAGTAGTGTGGGTCTGCAGCCCCAGCATTTT; CDR3: CASSVGLQPQHF
D: -; V: TRBV7-8; size: few; J: TRBJ1-5; DNA: TGTGCCAGCAGCTTAGATGCAGGGGTGGGGCAGCCCCAGCATTTT; CDR3: CASSLDAGVGQPQHF
D: TRBD1; V: TRBV12-3/TRBV12-4; size: few; J: TRBJ2-7; DNA: TGTGCCAGCAGTTTAGGGACAGGGGGGGCGCGATACGAGCAGTACTTC; CDR3: CASSLGTGGARYEQYF
D: TRBD2; V: TRBV3-1; size: -; J: TRBJ2-5; DNA: TGTGCCAGCAGCCCCGGAGGGAGTAGCGGGGGGGAAGAGACCCAGTACTTC; CDR3: CASSPGGSSGGEETQYF
D: -; V: TRBV19; size: -; J: TRBJ2-5; DNA: TGTGCCAGTAGTGTCCCGGGGGAGCAAGAGACCCAGTACTTC; CDR3: CASSVPGEQETQYF
D: -; V: TRBV27; size: few; J: TRBJ1-5; DNA: TGTGCCAGCAGCCCTGGGAGCGGGGTGTCGCCCCAGCATTTT; CDR3: CASSPGSGVSPQHF
D: -; V: TRBV7-9; size: -; J: TRBJ2-2; DNA: TGTGCCAGCAGCTTAGAGTGGGCCTACACCGGGGAGCTGTTTTTT; CDR3: CASSLEWAYTGELFF
D: -; V: TRBV19; size: -; J: TRBJ2-1; DNA: TGTGCCAGTCTAGCCCACAATGAGCAGTTCTTC; CDR3: CASLAHNEQFF
D: -; V: TRBV6-2/TRBV6-3; size: few; J: TRBJ2-1; DNA: TGTGCCAGCAGTTACTCGATATACAATGAGCAGTTCTTC; CDR3: CASSYSIYNEQFF
D: TRBD1; V: TRBV6-6; size: -; J: TRBJ1-2; DNA: TGTGCCAGCAGTTACTTGACAGGGGGCCTAAGGGAGTATGGCTACACCTTC; CDR3: CASSYLTGGLREYGYTF